The rows below give T cell receptor beta chains drawn from one sample of a study of shared clonotypes between healthy human individuals. Here immunoSEQ multiplex PCR was the method, and the copy in TCRdb shows in-frame clones only, minus some. Found here are roughly 700,000 clones, less than 85% of them singletons; the top ten hold less than 2%. Specimen: memory CD4+ T cells sorted from blood. Receptor source: a woman between 25 and 40 years old in good health. The CDR3 runs from the conserved cysteine through the conserved F or W. D genes are given only for firm matches. The size field is filled for only some rows; it gives once, few, many or a size class.

v_gene	abundance	j_gene	d_gene	len	CDR3aa	CDR3nt
TRBV2	-	TRBJ2-3	TRBD2	15	CASREEIAGGGTQYF	TGTGCCAGCAGAGAGGAGATAGCGGGAGGAGGTACGCAGTATTTT
TRBV6-5	-	TRBJ1-5	-	15	CASSYSRQADQPQHF	TGTGCCAGCAGTTACTCGAGGCAGGCCGATCAGCCCCAGCATTTT
TRBV4-1	-	TRBJ2-3	TRBD2	16	CASSLGLAGVADTQYF	TGCGCCAGCAGTCTCGGACTAGCGGGAGTCGCAGATACGCAGTATTTT
TRBV7-2	-	TRBJ2-3	-	15	CASSLLPSSTDTQYF	TGTGCCAGCAGCTTACTTCCGTCTAGCACAGATACGCAGTATTTT
TRBV5-1	-	TRBJ2-1	TRBD2	17	CASSHGTSGRVLNEQFF	TGCGCCAGCAGCCATGGGACTAGCGGGAGGGTACTTAATGAGCAGTTCTTC
TRBV27	-	TRBJ2-2	TRBD1	15	CASSWDSPNTGELFF	TGTGCCAGCAGTTGGGACAGCCCGAACACCGGGGAGCTGTTTTTT
TRBV14	-	TRBJ2-3	-	17	CASSPFASSTTADTQYF	TGTGCCAGCAGCCCCTTTGCCTCTTCAACGACAGCAGATACGCAGTATTTT
TRBV6-1	-	TRBJ1-2	-	12	CASSSNGYGYTF	TGTGCCAGCAGTTCCAACGGGTATGGCTACACCTTC
TRBV27	-	TRBJ2-1	-	18	CASSLWVGEKGGGNEQFF	TGTGCCAGCAGTTTATGGGTCGGGGAAAAGGGTGGTGGGAATGAGCAGTTCTTC
TRBV30	-	TRBJ2-1	TRBD2	17	CAWKPLGLAGGLDEQFF	TGTGCCTGGAAACCCCTCGGACTAGCGGGAGGGCTGGATGAGCAGTTCTTC
TRBV5-1	-	TRBJ2-5	-	15	CASSLSVGPQETQYF	TGCGCCAGCAGCCTGTCAGTCGGACCCCAAGAGACCCAGTACTTC
TRBV28	once	TRBJ2-7	TRBD2	16	CASSPYSGRPPYEQYF	TGTGCCAGCAGTCCCTATAGCGGGAGACCCCCCTACGAGCAGTACTTC
TRBV5-1	-	TRBJ1-1	-	15	CASSFSPGTDTEAFF	TGCGCCAGCAGCTTTTCTCCAGGGACCGACACTGAAGCTTTCTTT
TRBV2	-	TRBJ1-5	-	14	CASQETGSNQPQHF	TGTGCCAGCCAAGAGACAGGCAGCAATCAGCCCCAGCATTTT
TRBV29-1	-	TRBJ1-1	-	13	CSARRDMNTEAFF	TGCAGCGCCCGGCGGGACATGAACACTGAAGCTTTCTTT
TRBV30	-	TRBJ1-6	-	17	CAWSRRRSGGYDSPLHF	TGTGCCTGGAGCAGGAGGAGGTCGGGGGGTTATGATTCACCCCTCCACTTT
TRBV6-1	-	TRBJ1-4	-	13	CASRGWGNEKLFF	TGTGCCAGCCGGGGTTGGGGTAATGAAAAACTGTTTTTT
TRBV11-2	-	TRBJ2-2	TRBD2	18	CASSFGLAGGRNTGELFF	TGTGCCAGCAGCTTCGGACTAGCGGGAGGGAGGAACACCGGGGAGCTGTTTTTT
TRBV7-6	-	TRBJ1-1	-	14	CASSGDMVNTEAFF	TGTGCCAGCAGCGGGGACATGGTGAACACTGAAGCTTTCTTT
TRBV7-2	-	TRBJ2-5	TRBD2	15	CASSLVAGGSETQYF	TGTGCCAGCAGCTTAGTAGCGGGAGGTTCGGAGACCCAGTACTTC
TRBV2	-	TRBJ2-1	-	16	CASSDAGLGSYNEQFF	TGTGCCAGCAGTGATGCAGGTCTAGGCAGCTACAATGAGCAGTTCTTC
TRBV7-7	few	TRBJ2-1	TRBD2	15	CASSFGTSDGGEQFF	TGTGCCAGCAGCTTTGGGACTAGCGACGGGGGTGAGCAGTTCTTC
TRBV5-1	-	TRBJ2-7	-	11	CASSADRFVYF	TGCGCCAGCAGCGCCGACAGGTTTGTGTACTTC
TRBV2	once	TRBJ1-2	-	14	CASRGTFTNYGYTF	TGTGCCAGCAGAGGGACGTTTACTAACTATGGCTACACCTTC
TRBV2	-	TRBJ2-1	-	16	CASSARGGISYNEQFF	TGTGCCAGCAGTGCTCGCGGAGGAATCTCCTACAATGAGCAGTTCTTC
TRBV6-1	-	TRBJ1-1	-	15	CASRGGWGLNTEAFF	TGTGCCAGCAGGGGAGGATGGGGGCTGAACACTGAAGCTTTCTTT
TRBV19	-	TRBJ2-3	-	17	CATKRSSATGITDTQYF	TGTGCCACTAAGAGGTCATCTGCCACTGGGATCACAGATACGCAGTATTTT
TRBV6-1	-	TRBJ2-7	-	14	CASSEVGRPYEQYF	TGTGCCAGCAGTGAAGTCGGTCGGCCCTACGAGCAGTACTTC
TRBV6-1	once	TRBJ1-5	-	14	CASSEDLTRQPQHF	TGTGCCAGCAGTGAGGACCTTACAAGGCAGCCCCAGCATTTT
TRBV2	-	TRBJ1-2	-	13	CASTENRDEGYTF	TGTGCCAGCACCGAAAATCGGGACGAAGGCTACACCTTC
TRBV15	few	TRBJ1-5	-	13	CATSRKGNQPQHF	TGTGCCACCAGCCGGAAAGGGAATCAGCCCCAGCATTTT
TRBV5-4	-	TRBJ2-7	TRBD1	15	CASSLVSRQGTEQYF	TGTGCCAGCAGCTTGGTGTCTCGACAGGGTACCGAGCAGTACTTC
TRBV29-1	once	TRBJ1-2	TRBD1	14	CSVTGGDPLQGYTF	TGCAGCGTTACAGGGGGCGACCCCCTCCAGGGCTACACCTTC
TRBV27	-	TRBJ2-1	-	11	CASSFRGEQFF	TGTGCCAGCAGTTTCAGGGGTGAGCAGTTCTTC
TRBV7-3	-	TRBJ2-1	TRBD2	14	CASSPSGANNEQFF	TGTGCCAGCAGCCCTAGCGGAGCTAACAATGAGCAGTTCTTC
TRBV5-1	once	TRBJ2-1	TRBD2	16	CASSPVAGSSYNEQFF	TGCGCCAGCAGCCCCGTAGCGGGGAGCTCCTACAATGAGCAGTTCTTC
TRBV5-4	-	TRBJ2-5	-	13	CASSLVAEETQYF	TGTGCCAGCAGCTTGGTTGCGGAAGAGACCCAGTACTTC
TRBV27	-	TRBJ1-2	-	15	CASAEFQGGRYGYTF	TGTGCCAGCGCCGAGTTCCAGGGAGGAAGGTATGGCTACACCTTC
TRBV28	once	TRBJ1-1	-	15	CASSPFRVSYTEAFF	TGTGCCAGCAGTCCCTTCAGGGTATCGTACACTGAAGCTTTCTTT
TRBV5-1	once	TRBJ2-3	-	15	CASSPATEYTDTQYF	TGCGCCAGCAGCCCGGCGACAGAATACACAGATACGCAGTATTTT
TRBV5-1	-	TRBJ1-3	-	12	CASSRTGNTIYF	TGCGCCAGCAGTAGGACCGGAAACACCATATATTTT
TRBV7-7	few	TRBJ2-5	-	16	CASSLGAGGYQETQYF	TGTGCCAGCAGCTTAGGGGCTGGTGGGTACCAAGAGACCCAGTACTTC
TRBV5-1	-	TRBJ2-1	TRBD1	16	CASSLQGQGAYNEQFF	TGCGCCAGCAGCTTACAGGGACAGGGGGCATACAATGAGCAGTTCTTC
TRBV19	-	TRBJ2-6	-	16	CASSMARFSGANVLTF	TGTGCCAGTAGTATGGCCAGATTCTCTGGGGCCAACGTCCTGACTTTC
TRBV14	-	TRBJ2-5	-	15	CASSQVAGVGETQYF	TGTGCCAGCAGCCAAGTGGCAGGGGTGGGAGAGACCCAGTACTTC
TRBV27	-	TRBJ2-1	TRBD2	14	CANDNGTSSNEQFF	TGTGCCAACGACAACGGGACTAGCAGCAATGAGCAGTTCTTC
TRBV2	-	TRBJ1-1	TRBD1	14	CASRVDRGYTEAFF	TGTGCCAGCAGAGTGGACAGGGGGTACACTGAAGCTTTCTTT
TRBV5-8	-	TRBJ2-1	-	11	CASSLLDEQFF	TGTGCCAGCAGCTTGCTCGATGAGCAGTTCTTC
TRBV30	few	TRBJ1-1	-	13	CACQTAMNTEAFF	TGTGCCTGCCAAACGGCGATGAACACTGAAGCTTTCTTT
TRBV28	-	TRBJ1-5	TRBD1	16	CASSRQLTGRNQPQHF	TGTGCCAGCAGTAGACAACTGACAGGGCGCAATCAGCCCCAGCATTTT
TRBV27	once	TRBJ2-7	TRBD2	15	CASSPLAGATYEQYF	TGTGCCAGCAGCCCACTAGCGGGAGCAACCTACGAGCAGTACTTC
TRBV7-9	few	TRBJ2-2	TRBD1	14	CASYRTGETGELFF	TGTGCCAGCTACAGGACAGGGGAAACCGGGGAGCTGTTTTTT
TRBV30	few	TRBJ2-7	TRBD2	17	CAWSHPGLAGGSYEQYF	TGTGCCTGGAGCCACCCGGGACTAGCGGGAGGGTCCTACGAGCAGTACTTC
TRBV19	-	TRBJ2-7	TRBD2	15	CASSMMTSGTYEQYF	TGTGCCAGTAGTATGATGACTAGCGGTACCTACGAGCAGTACTTC
TRBV5-1	-	TRBJ2-5	TRBD2	15	CASRRLAGREETQYF	TGCGCCAGCAGGCGACTAGCGGGAAGGGAAGAGACCCAGTACTTC
TRBV19	once	TRBJ2-5	TRBD2	15	CASSGLAGVGETQYF	TGTGCCAGTAGCGGACTAGCGGGAGTTGGGGAGACCCAGTACTTC
TRBV10-3	once	TRBJ2-2	-	18	CAISEPTRNPRATGELFF	TGTGCCATCAGTGAGCCTACACGGAACCCGAGAGCTACCGGGGAGCTGTTTTTT